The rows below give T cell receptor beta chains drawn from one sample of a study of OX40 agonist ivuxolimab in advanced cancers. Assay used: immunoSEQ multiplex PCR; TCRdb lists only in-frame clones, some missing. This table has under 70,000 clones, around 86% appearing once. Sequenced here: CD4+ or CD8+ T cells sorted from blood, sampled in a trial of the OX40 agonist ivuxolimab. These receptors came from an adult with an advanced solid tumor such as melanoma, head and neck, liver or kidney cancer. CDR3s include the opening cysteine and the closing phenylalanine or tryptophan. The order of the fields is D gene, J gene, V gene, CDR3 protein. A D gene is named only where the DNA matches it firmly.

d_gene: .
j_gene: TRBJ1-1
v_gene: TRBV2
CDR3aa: CASGGSMNTEAFF

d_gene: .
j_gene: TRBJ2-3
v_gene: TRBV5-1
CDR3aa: CASRQGDYSTDTQYF

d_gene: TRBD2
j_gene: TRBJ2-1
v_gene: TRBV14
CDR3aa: CASSPLGAGGAGEQFF

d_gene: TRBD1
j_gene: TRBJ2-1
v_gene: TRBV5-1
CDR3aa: CASSSDQGAVLNEQFF

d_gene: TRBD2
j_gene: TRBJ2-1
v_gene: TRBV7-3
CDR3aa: CASSPQAGGANEQFF

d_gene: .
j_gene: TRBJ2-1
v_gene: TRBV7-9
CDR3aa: CASTAESYNEQFF

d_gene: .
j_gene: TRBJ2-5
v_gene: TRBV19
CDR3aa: CASRRPGTLGEGQYF

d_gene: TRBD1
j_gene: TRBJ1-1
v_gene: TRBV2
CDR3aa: CASSEQGGRTEAFF

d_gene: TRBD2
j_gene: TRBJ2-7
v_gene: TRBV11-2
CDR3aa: CASSWVVCSGRWCEQYF

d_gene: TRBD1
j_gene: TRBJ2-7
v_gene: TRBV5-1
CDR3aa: CASSSAGGYEQYF

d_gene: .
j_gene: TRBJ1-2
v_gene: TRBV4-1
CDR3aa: CASSQVGENYGYTF

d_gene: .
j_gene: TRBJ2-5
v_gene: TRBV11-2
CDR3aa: CASSLESGLRETQYF

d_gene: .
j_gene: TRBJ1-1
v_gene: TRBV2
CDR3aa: CASSDSNTEAFF

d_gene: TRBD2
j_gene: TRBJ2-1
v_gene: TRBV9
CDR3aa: CASSPRLAGGNEQFF

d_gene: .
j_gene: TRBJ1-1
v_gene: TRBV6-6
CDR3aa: CASSSRGQNTEAFF

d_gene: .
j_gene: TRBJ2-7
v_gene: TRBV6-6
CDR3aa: CASSYLPEYEQYF

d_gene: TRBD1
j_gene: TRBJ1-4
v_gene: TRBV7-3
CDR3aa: CASSLAEDRLGEKLFF

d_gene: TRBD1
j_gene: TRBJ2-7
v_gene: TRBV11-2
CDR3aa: CASSLWGQGVNEQYF

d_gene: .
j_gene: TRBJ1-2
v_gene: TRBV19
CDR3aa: CASSHLDSLFHSYGYTF

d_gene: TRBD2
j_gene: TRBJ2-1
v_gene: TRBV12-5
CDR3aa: CASASGGNEQFF

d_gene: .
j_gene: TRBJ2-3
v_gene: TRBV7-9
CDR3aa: CASSSPADTQYF

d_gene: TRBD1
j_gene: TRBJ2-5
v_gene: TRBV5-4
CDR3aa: CASSTGTEETQYF

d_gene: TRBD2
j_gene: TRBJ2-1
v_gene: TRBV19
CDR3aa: CASSIAASGRRIKYNEQFF

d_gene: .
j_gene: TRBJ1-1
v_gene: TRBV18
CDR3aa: CASSRGGTEAFF

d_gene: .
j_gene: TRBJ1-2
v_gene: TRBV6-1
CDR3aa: CASSDRQQRGNGYTF

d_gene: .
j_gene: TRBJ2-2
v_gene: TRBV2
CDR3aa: CASSTRSAHNTGELFF

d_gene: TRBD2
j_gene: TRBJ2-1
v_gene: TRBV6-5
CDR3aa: CASRRSSGRVVQFF

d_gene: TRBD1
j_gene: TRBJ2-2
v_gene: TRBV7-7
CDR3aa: CASSLGTGVSGELFF

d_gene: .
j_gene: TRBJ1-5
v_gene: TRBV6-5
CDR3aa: CASSYQANQPQHF

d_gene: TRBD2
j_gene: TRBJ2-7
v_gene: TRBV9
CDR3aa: CASSVAVAGPYEQYF

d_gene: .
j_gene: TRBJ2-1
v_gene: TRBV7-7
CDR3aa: CASSLGMDNEQFF